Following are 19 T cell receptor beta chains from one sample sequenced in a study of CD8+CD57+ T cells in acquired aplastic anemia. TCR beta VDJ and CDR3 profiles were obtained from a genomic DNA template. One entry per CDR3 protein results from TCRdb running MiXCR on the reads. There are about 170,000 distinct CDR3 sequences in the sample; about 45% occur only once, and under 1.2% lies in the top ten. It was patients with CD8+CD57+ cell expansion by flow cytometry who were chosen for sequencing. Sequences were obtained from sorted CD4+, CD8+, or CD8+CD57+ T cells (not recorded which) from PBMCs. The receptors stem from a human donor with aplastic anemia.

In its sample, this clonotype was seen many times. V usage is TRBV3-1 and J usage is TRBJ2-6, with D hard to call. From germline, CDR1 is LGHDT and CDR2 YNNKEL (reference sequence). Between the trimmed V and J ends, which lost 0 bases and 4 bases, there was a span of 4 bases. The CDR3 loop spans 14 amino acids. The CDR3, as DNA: TGTGCCAGCAGCCAAGATGCCGGGGCCAACGTCCTGACTTTC. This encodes CASSQDAGANVLTF.

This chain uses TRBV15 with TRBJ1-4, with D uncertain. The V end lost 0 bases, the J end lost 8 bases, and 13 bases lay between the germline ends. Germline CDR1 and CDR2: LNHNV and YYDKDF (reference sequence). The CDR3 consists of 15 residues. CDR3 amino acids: CATSRERARGEKLFF. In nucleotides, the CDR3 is TGTGCCACCAGCAGAGAGAGGGCGCGAGGGGAAAAACTGTTTTTT.

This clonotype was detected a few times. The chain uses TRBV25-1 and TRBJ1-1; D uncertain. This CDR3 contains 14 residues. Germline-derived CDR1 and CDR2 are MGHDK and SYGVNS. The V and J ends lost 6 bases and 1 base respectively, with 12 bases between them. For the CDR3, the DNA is TGTGCCAGCAGCAGAAGCAGCCGGAACACTGAAGCTTTCTTT. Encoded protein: CASSRSSRNTEAFF.

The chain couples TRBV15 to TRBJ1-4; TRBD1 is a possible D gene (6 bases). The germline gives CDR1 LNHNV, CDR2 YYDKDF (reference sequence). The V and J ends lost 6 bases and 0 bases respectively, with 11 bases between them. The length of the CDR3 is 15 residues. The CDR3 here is CATRGGPATNEKLFF. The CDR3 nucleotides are TGTGCCACCAGAGGGGGGCCAGCAACTAATGAAAAACTGTTTTTT.

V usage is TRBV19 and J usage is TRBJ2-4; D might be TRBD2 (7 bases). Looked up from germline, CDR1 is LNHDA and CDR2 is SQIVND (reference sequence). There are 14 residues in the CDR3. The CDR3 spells CARARGASQNIQYF. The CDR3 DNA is TGTGCTAGGGCCCGGGGGGCCTCCCAAAACATTCAGTACTTC.

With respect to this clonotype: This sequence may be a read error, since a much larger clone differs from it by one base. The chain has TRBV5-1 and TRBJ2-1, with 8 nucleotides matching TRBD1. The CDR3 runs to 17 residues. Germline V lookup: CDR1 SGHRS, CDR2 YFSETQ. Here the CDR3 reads CASSQLTTGQAYNEQLF. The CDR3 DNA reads TGCGCCAGCAGCCAACTTACAACGGGACAGGCCTACAATGAGCAGCTCTTC.

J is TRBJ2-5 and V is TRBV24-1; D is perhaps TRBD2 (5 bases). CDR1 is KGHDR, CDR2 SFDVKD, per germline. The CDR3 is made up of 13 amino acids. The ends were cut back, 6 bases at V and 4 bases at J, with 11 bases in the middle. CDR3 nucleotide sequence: TGTGCCACCAGTCTGAGCGGCAGAGAGACCCAGTACTTC. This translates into CATSLSGRETQYF.

CDR3 residues: CSARKAGGLGDTQYF. The CDR3 DNA follows: TGCAGTGCTAGAAAAGCGGGGGGGCTGGGAGATACGCAGTATTTT. The chain employs TRBV20-1 and TRBJ2-3, with 10 bases aligning to TRBD2. V lost 2 bases to trimming and J lost 5 bases; unmatched junction nucleotides: 7. The CDR3 length is 15 residues. CDR1 and CDR2 (germline): DFQATT, SNEGSKA (reference sequence).

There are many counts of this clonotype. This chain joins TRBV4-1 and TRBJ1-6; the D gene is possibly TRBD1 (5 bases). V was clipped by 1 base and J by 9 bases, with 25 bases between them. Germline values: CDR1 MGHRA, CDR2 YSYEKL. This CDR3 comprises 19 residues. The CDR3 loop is CASSQVVGRSGKGVSPLHF. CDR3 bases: TGCGCCAGCAGCCAAGTGGTGGGACGGTCGGGTAAAGGGGTTTCACCCCTCCACTTT.

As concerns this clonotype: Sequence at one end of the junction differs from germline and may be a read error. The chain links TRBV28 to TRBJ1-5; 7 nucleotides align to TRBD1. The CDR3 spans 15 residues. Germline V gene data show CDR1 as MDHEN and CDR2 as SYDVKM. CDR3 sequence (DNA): TGTACCAGCTGGGGACAGCTACTATCCAATCAGCCCCAGCATTTT. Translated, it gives CTSWGQLLSNQPQHF. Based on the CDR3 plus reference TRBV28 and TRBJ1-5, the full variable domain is DVKVTQSSRYLVKRTGEKVFLECVQDMDHENMFWYRQDPGLGLRLIYFSYDVKMKEKGDIPEGYSVSREKKERFSLILESASTNQTSMYLCTSWGQLLSNQPQHFGDGTRLSIL.

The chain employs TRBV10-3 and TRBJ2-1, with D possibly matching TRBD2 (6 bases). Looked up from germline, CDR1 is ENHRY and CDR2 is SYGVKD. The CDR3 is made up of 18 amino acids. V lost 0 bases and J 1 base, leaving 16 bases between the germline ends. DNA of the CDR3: TGTGCCATCAGTGAGTCGTCCGGGCGAGGGAGGTCCTACAATGAGCAGTTCTTC. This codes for CAISESSGRGRSYNEQFF.

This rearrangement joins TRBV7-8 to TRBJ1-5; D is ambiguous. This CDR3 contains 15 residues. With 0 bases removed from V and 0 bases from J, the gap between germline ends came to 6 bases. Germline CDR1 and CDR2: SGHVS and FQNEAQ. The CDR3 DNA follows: TGTGCCAGCAGCTTAGCCGATTATAGCAATCAGCCCCAGCATTTT. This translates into CASSLADYSNQPQHF.

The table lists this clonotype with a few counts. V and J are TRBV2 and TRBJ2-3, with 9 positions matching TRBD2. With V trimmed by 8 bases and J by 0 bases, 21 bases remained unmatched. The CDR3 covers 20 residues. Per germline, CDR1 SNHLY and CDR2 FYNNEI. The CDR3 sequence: CASRRALQRGAFLSTDTQYF. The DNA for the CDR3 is TGTGCCAGCCGTAGGGCGCTTCAGCGGGGGGCCTTCCTAAGCACAGATACGCAGTATTTT.

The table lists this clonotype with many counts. The CDR3 loop is CASSMEASLNSPLHF. The CDR3 DNA is TGTGCCAGTAGTATGGAGGCCAGCCTAAATTCACCCCTCCACTTT. The chain is built from TRBV19 and TRBJ1-6, with D unresolved. Trimming shortened V by 3 bases and J by 7 bases, and 13 bases separated the two germline ends. Germline V gives CDR1 LNHDA, CDR2 SQIVND (reference sequence). The CDR3 length is 15 residues.

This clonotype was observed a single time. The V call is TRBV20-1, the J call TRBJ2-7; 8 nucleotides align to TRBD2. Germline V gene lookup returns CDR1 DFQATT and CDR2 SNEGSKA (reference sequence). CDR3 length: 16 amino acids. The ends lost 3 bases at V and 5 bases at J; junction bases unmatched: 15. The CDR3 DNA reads TGCAGTGCTAGTTCCGGGGGGGCCGGATCGCAACACGAGCAGTACTTC. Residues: CSASSGGAGSQHEQYF.

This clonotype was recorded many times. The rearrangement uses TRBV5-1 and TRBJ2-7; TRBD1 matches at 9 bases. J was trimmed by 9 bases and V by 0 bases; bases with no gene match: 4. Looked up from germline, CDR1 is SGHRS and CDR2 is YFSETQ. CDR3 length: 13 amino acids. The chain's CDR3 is CASSLGDRDAQYF. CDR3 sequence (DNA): TGCGCCAGCAGCTTGGGGGACAGGGATGCGCAGTACTTC.

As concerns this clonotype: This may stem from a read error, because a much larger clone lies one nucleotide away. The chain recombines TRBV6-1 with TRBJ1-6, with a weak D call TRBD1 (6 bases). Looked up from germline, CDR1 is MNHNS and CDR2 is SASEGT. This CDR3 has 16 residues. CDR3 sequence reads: CAGSGGGYSDNSPLHF. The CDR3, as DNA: TGTGCCGGCAGCGGGGGCGGCTATTCTGATAATTCACCCCTCCACTTT.

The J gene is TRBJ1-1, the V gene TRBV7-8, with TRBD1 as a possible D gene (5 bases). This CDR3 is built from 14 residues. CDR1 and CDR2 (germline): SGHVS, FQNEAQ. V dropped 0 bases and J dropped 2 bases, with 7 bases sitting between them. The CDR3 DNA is TGTGCCAGCAGCTTAGCTACAGGTAACACTGAAGCTTTCTTT. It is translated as CASSLATGNTEAFF.

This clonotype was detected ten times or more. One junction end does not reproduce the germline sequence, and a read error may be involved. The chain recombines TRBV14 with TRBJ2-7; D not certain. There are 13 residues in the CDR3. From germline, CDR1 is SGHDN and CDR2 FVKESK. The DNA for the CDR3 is TGTGCCAGCAGCCAAAAGCCGGGTTACGGGCAGTACTTC. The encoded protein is CASSQKPGYGQYF.